This T cell receptor beta chain was retrieved from a study of blood T cell repertoires in COVID-19. Study at large: Collection of acute and convalescent COVID-19 samples took place in the United States, Italy and Spain. T cells, B-cell-depleted T cells, or PBMCs supplied cDNA or gDNA.

Germline V gene lookup returns CDR1 KGHSH and CDR2 LQKENI. This CDR3 is 16 amino acids long. V lost 5 bases, J lost 5 bases, and 12 bases stayed unmatched. Per the original data handling: Counts of nucleated cells, estimated from reference gene primer amplification, were obtained. Sequencing was performed with immunoSEQ multiplex PCR; in TCRdb, only in-frame clones are kept and a portion is missing. V and J calls and clone size are as listed in that table; D and trimming were resolved from the DNA. The sample lists about 83,000 clones; about 87% were seen once. The source material was peripheral blood. This TCR derives from an older man with active or convalescent COVID-19. V is TRBV18 and J is TRBJ2-5, with 9 bases that match TRBD1. As DNA, the CDR3 is TGTGCCAGCTCATCGAACTCACAGGGGGCCGGGGAGACCCAGTACTTC. Translation: CASSSNSQGAGETQYF.